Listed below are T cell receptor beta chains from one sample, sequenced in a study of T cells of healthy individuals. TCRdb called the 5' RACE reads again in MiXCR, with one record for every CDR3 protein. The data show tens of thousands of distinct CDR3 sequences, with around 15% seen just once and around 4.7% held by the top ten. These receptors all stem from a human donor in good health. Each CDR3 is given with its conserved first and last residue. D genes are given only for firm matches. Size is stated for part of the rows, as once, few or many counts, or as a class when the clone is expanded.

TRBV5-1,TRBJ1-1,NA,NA,TGTGCCAGCAGCCAACGACGTCGGAACACTGAAGCTTTCTTT,CASSQRRRNTEAFF
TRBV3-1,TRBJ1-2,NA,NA,TGTGCCAGCAGCCAAGAGGTTGGAGATGGCTACACCTTC,CASSQEVGDGYTF
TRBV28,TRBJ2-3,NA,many,TGTGCCAGCAGAACCCAGGGTTACTTCACAGATACGCAGTATTTT,CASRTQGYFTDTQYF
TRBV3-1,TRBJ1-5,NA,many,TGTGCCAGCAGCCAATACGGCGGTAATCAGCCCCAGCATTTT,CASSQYGGNQPQHF
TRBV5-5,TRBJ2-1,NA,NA,TGTGCCAGCAGCTTGGGGAACAATGAGCAGTTCTTC,CASSLGNNEQFF
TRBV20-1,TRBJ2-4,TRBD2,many,TGCAGTGCGAGTAGCGGGAGGGGCCTAGCCAAAAACATTCAGTACTTC,CSASSGRGLAKNIQYF
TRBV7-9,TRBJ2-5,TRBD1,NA,TGTGCCAGCAGCTTAGCGCACAGGGGGCCTGAGACCCAGTACTTC,CASSLAHRGPETQYF
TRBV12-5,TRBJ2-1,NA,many,TGTGCTAGTGGTTTTGGTCAGGGGTCGAATGAGCAGTTCTTC,CASGFGQGSNEQFF
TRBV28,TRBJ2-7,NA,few,TGTGCCAGCAGTTCAGCCCAGGACGGTGAGCAGTACTTC,CASSSAQDGEQYF
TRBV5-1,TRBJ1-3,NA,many,TGCGCCAGCAGCTTTAATGGAAACACCATATATTTT,CASSFNGNTIYF
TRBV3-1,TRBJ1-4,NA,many,TGTGCCAGCAGCTCCGATCGTGGGAATAATGAAAAACTGTTTTTT,CASSSDRGNNEKLFF
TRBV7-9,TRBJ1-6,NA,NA,TGTGCCAGCAGCTTAGCGTATGGAGGGGGAGGTTCACCCCTCCACTTT,CASSLAYGGGGSPLHF
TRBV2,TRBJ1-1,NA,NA,TGTGCCAGCAGGGGGGCGGGTGAAGCTTTCTTT,CASRGAGEAFF
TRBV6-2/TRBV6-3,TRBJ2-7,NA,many,TGTGCCAGCAGGCGTCTTGTTAGTGAGGTCAACGAGCAGTACTTC,CASRRLVSEVNEQYF
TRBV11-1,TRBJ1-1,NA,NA,TGTGCCAGCAGCTTACCTGGAGGGATGAACACTGAAGCTTTCTTT,CASSLPGGMNTEAFF
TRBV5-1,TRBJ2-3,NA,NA,TGCGCCAGCAGGACCACTAGCACAGATACGCAGTATTTT,CASRTTSTDTQYF
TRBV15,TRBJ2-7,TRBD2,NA,TGTGCCACCAGCAACCGCCCGGGGGGTCCCTACGAGCAGTACTTC,CATSNRPGGPYEQYF
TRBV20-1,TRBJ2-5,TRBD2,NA,TGCAGTGCGGATAGCGGGAGGGCCTACCAAGAGACCCAGTACTTC,CSADSGRAYQETQYF
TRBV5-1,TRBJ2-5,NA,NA,TGCGCCAGCGGGGGAGAGACCCAGTACTTC,CASGGETQYF
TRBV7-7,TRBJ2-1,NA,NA,TGTGCCAGCAGCTTCGCAAGGGGTAATGAGCAGTTCTTC,CASSFARGNEQFF
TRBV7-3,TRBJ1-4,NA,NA,TGTGCCAGCAGCTTTTCGAGCGCTAATGAAAAACTGTTTTTT,CASSFSSANEKLFF
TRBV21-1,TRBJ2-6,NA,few,TGTGCCAGCAGAAAAGACTATGCTGGGGCCAACGTCCTGACTTTC,CASRKDYAGANVLTF
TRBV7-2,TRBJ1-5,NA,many,TGTGCCAGCAGCTTATATTACAGTGATCAGCCCCAGCATTTT,CASSLYYSDQPQHF
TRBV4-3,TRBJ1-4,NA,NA,TGCGCCAGCAGCCAAGTCCGCGGGGAATGGGCTAATGAAAAACTGTTTTTT,CASSQVRGEWANEKLFF
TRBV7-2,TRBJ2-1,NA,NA,TGTGCCAGCAGCCCAAGTAGTACCCGTACCTACAATGAGCAGTTCTTC,CASSPSSTRTYNEQFF
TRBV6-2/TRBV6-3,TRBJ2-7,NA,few,TGTGCCAGCAGTTACTCAGGGATCTACGAGCAGTACTTC,CASSYSGIYEQYF
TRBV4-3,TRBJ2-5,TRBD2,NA,TGCGCCAGCAGCCCCGAAAGGGGCGGGAGGGGTGAGACCCAGTACTTC,CASSPERGGRGETQYF
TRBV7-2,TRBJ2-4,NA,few,TGTGCCAGTACGGACTGGACCGGCATTCAGTACTTC,CASTDWTGIQYF
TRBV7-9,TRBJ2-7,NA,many,TGTGCCAGCAGCGCACGGAAAGCCAGGGGACGTGCCGAGCAGTACTTC,CASSARKARGRAEQYF
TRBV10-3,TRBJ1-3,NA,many,TGTGCCATCAGTGAGTCGTCCCGTGGGACTGGAAACACCATATATTTT,CAISESSRGTGNTIYF
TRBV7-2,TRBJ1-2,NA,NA,TGTGCCAGCAGCCCAGAGCATGGACGGGGCGGCTATGGCTACACCTTC,CASSPEHGRGGYGYTF
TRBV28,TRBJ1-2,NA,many,TGTGCCAGCAGTTTATTGCAGGGCTATGGCTACACCTTC,CASSLLQGYGYTF
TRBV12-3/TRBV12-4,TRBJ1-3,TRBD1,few,TGTGCCAGCAGCCCGACAGGGGCTAGCACCATATATTTT,CASSPTGASTIYF
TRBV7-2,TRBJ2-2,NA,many,TGTGCCAGCAGCCCCTGGGGCGGAAGCGGCGGGGAGCTGTTTTTT,CASSPWGGSGGELFF
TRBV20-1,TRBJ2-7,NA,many,TGCAGTGCTAGACGGGGACCCTACTACGAGCAGTACTTC,CSARRGPYYEQYF